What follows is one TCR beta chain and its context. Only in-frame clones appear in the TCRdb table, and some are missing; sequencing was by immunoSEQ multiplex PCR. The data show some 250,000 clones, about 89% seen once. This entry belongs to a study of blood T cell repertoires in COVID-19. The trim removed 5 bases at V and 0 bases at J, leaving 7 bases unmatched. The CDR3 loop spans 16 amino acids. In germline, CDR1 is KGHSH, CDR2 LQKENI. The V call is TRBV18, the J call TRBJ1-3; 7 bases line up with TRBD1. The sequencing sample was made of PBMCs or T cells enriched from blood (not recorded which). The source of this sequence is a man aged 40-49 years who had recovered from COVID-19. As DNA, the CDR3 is TGTGCCAGCTCAGCAGACAGGGCAACCTCTGGAAACACCATATATTTT. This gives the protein CASSADRATSGNTIYF.